The text below deals with one T cell receptor beta chain. The data were taken from a study of blood T cell repertoires in COVID-19. Whole-study context: The samples span acute and convalescent COVID-19 from the United States, Italy and Spain. Sample material is recorded as cDNA or gDNA derived from T cells, B-cell-depleted T cells, or PBMCs.

V shed 2 bases, J shed 4 bases, and the junction held 15 bases outside the gene matches. Germline-derived CDR1 and CDR2 are KGHSH and LQKENI. The CDR3 sequence is 19 residues long. In the original workflow: Reference gene primer amplification gave estimated nucleated cell counts. Clones were sequenced by immunoSEQ multiplex PCR, and TCRdb holds only the in-frame ones, with some missing. V and J calls and clone size are as listed in that table; D and trimming were resolved from the DNA. Here the sample spans more than 140,000 clones, 86% being singletons. The TCR sequence derives from a woman aged 55-69 years with acute or convalescent COVID-19. The J gene is TRBJ1-3, the V gene TRBV18, with 9 nucleotides matching TRBD1. The material sequenced was peripheral blood. The CDR3 loop is CASSPYPLQGASSGNTIYF. Here the CDR3 DNA reads TGTGCCAGCTCACCATACCCCTTACAGGGGGCGAGTTCCGGAAACACCATATATTTT.